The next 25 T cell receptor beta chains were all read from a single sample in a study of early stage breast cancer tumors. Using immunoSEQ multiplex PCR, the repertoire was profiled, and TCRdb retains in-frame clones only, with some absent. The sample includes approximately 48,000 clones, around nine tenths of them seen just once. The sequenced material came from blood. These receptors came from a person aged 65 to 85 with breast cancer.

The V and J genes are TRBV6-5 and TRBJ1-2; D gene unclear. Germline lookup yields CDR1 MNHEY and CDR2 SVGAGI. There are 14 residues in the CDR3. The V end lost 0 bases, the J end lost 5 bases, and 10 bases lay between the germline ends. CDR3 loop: CASSYSFSVYGYTF. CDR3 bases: TGTGCCAGCAGTTACTCATTCAGCGTTTATGGCTACACCTTC.

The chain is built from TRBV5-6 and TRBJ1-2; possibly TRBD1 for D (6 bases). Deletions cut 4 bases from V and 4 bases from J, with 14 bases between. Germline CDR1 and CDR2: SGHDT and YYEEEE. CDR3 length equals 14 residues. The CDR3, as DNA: TGTGCCAGCAGCCCACTCACAGGGTCCTATGGCTACACCTTC. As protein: CASSPLTGSYGYTF.

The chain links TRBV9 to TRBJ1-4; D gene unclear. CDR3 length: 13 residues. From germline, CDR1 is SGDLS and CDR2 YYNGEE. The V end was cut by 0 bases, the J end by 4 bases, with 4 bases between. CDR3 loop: CASSVDSNEKLFF. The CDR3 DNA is TGTGCCAGCAGCGTAGACAGTAATGAAAAACTGTTTTTT. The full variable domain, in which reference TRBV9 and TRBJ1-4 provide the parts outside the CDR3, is DSGVTQTPKHLITATGQRVTLRCSPRSGDLSVYWYQQSLDQGLQFLIQYYNGEERAKGNILERFSAQQFPDLHSELNLSSLELGDSALYFCASSVDSNEKLFFGSGTQLSVL.

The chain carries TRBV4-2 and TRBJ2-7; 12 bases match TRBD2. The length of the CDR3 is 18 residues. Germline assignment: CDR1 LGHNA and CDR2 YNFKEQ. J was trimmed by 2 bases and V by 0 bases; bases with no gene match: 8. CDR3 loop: CASSQDRLAGEVTYEQYF. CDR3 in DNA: TGTGCCAGCAGCCAAGATCGACTAGCGGGAGAAGTAACCTACGAGCAGTACTTC.

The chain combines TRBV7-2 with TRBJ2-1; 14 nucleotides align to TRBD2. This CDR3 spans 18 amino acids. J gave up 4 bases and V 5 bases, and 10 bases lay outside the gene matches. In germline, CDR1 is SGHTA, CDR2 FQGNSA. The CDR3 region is CASSPDGLAGGKYNEQFF. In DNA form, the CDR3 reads TGTGCCAGCAGCCCCGACGGACTAGCGGGGGGTAAATACAATGAGCAGTTCTTC.

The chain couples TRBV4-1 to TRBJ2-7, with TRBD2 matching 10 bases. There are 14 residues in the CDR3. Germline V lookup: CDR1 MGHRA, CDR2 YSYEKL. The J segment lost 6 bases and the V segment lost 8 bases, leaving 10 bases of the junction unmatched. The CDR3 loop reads CASRQAGGSLEQYF. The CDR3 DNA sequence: TGCGCCAGCCGACAAGCGGGAGGGTCCCTCGAGCAGTACTTC.

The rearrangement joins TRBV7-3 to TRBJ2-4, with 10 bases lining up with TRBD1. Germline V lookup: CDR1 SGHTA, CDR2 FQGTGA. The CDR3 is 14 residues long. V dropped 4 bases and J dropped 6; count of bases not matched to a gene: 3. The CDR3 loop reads CASSSRQGANIQYF. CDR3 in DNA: TGTGCCAGCAGCTCCCGACAGGGGGCAAACATTCAGTACTTC.

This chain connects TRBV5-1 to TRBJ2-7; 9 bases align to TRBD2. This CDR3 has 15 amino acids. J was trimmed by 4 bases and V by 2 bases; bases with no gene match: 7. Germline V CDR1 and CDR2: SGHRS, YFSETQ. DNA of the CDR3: TGCGCCAGCAGCTTAGTACCTAGCGGGGAGTACGAGCAGTACTTC. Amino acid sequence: CASSLVPSGEYEQYF.

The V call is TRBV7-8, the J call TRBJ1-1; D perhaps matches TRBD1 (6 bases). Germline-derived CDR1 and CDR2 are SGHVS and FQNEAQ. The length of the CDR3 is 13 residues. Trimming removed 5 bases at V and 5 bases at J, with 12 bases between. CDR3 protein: CASSRHRETEAFF. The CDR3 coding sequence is TGTGCCAGCAGCCGCCACAGGGAAACTGAAGCTTTCTTT.

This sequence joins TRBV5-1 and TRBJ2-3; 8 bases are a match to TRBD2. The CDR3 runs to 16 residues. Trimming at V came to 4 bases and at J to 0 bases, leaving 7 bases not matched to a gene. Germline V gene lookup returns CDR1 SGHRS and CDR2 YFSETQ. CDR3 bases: TGCGCCAGCAGCGCGGCGGGGGGCACTAGCACAGATACGCAGTATTTT. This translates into CASSAAGGTSTDTQYF.

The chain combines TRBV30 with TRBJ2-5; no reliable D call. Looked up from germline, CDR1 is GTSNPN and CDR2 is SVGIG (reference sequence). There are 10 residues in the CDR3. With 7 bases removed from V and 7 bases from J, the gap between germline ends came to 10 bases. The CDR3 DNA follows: TGTGCCTCCGCGGCCGGGACCCAGTACTTC. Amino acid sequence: CASAAGTQYF.

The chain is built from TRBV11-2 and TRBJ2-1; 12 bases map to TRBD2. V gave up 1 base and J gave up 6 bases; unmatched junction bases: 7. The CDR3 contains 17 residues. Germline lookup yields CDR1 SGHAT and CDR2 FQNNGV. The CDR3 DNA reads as TGTGCCAGCAGCTTAGGACTAGCGGGAGAGCCGCGCAATGAGCAGTTCTTC. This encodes CASSLGLAGEPRNEQFF. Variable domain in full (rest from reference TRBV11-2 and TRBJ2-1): EAGVAQSPRYKIIEKRQSVAFWCNPISGHATLYWYQQILGQGPKLLIQFQNNGVVDDSQLPKDRFSAERLKGVDSTLKIQPAKLEDSAVYLCASSLGLAGEPRNEQFFGPGTRLTVL.

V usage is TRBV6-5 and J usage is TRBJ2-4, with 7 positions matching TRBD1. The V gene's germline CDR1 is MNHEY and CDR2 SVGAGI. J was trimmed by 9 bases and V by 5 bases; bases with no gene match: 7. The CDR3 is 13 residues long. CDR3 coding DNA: TGTGCCAGCAGTAGACTGGGACAGAGCATTCAGTACTTC. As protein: CASSRLGQSIQYF.

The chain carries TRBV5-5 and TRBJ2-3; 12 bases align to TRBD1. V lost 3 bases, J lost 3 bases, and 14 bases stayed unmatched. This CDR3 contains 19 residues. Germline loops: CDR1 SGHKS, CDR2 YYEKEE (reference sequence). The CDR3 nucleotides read TGTGCCAGCAGCTCCTCCCGGGACAGGGGGCCCATGATAACAGATACGCAGTATTTT. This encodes CASSSSRDRGPMITDTQYF. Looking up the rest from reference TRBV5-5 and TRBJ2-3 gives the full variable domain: DAGVTQSPTHLIKTRGQQVTLRCSPISGHKSVSWYQQVLGQGPQFIFQYYEKEERGRGNFPDRFSARQFPNYSSELNVNALLLGDSALYLCASSSSRDRGPMITDTQYFGPGTRLTVL.

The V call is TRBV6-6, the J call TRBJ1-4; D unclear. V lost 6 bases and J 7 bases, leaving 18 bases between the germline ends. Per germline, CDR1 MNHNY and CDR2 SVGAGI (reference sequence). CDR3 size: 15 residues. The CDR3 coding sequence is TGTGCCAGCAGAGGGCGAGGGAGAGGTGGTGAAAAACTGTTTTTT. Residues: CASRGRGRGGEKLFF.

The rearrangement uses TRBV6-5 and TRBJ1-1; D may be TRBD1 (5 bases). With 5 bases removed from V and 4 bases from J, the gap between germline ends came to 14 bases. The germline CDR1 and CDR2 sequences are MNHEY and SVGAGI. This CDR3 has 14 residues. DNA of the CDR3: TGTGCCAGCAGTACAGACCCCGGGGGCACTGAAGCTTTCTTT. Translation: CASSTDPGGTEAFF.

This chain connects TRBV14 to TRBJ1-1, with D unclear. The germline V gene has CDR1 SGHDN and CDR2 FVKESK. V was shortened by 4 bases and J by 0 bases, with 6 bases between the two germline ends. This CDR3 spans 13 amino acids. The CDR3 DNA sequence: TGTGCCAGCAGCCTAAACATGAACACTGAAGCTTTCTTT. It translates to CASSLNMNTEAFF.

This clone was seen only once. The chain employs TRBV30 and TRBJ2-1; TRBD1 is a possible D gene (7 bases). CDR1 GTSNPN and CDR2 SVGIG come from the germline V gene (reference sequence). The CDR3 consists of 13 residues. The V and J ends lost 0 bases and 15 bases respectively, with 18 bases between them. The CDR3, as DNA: TGTGCCTGGAGTGTCCCAGGGGGGCCTTTCTGGTTCTTC. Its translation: CAWSVPGGPFWFF.

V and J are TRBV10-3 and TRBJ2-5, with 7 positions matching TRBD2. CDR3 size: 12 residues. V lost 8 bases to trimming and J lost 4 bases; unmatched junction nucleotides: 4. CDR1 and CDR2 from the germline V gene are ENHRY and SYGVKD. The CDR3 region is CAIGGSGETQYF. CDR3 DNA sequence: TGTGCCATCGGCGGGAGTGGAGAGACCCAGTACTTC.

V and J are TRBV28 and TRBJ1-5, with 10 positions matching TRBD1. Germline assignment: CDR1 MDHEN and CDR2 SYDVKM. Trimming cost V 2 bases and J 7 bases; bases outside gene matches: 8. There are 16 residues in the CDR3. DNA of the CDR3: TGTGCCAGCAGTTTAGGACAGGGGGTATCGCGGCAGCCCCAGCATTTT. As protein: CASSLGQGVSRQPQHF.

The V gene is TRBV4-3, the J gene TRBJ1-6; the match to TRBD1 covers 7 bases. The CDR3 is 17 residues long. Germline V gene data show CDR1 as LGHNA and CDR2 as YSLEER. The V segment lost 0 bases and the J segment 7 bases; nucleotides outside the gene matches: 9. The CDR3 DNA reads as TGCGCCAGCAGCCAAGAATCTGACAGGGTCCTCAATTCACCCCTCCACTTT. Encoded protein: CASSQESDRVLNSPLHF.

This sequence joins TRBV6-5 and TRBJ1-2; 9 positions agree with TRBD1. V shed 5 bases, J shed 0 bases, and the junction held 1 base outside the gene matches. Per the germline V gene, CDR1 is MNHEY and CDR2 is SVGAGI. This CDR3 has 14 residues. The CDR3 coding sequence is TGTGCCAGCAGTCGGGACAGGGCTAACTATGGCTACACCTTC. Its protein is CASSRDRANYGYTF.

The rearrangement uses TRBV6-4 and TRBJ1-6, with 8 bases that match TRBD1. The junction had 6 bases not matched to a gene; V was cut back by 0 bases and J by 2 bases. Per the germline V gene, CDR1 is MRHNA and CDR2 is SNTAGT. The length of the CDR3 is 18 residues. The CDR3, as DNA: TGTGCCAGCAGTGACTCTTGGACAGGGTACGCCTATAATTCACCCCTCCACTTT. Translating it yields CASSDSWTGYAYNSPLHF.

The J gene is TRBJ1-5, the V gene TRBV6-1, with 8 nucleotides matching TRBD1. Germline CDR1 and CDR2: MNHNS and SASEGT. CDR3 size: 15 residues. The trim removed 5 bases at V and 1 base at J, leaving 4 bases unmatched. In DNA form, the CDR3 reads TGTGCCAGCAGTTTCGGACAGGGCAGCAATCAGCCCCAGCATTTT. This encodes CASSFGQGSNQPQHF.

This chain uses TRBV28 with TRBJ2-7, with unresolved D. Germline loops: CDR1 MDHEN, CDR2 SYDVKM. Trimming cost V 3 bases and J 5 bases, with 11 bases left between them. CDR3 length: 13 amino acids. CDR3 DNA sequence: TGTGCCAGCAGTTTGACGAGACAAAACGAGCAGTACTTC. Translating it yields CASSLTRQNEQYF.